This record looks at one T cell receptor (beta chain) sequence and its context. In the original analysis: Nucleated cell counts were estimated from reference gene primer amplification. Assay: immunoSEQ multiplex PCR; the TCRdb copy retains only in-frame clones and omits some. V and J calls and clone size come straight from that table; D and trimming were deduced from the DNA. Here the sample spans 300,000 to 350,000 clones, around 88% being singletons. The CDR3 extends over 16 amino acids. From germline, CDR1 is SGHAT and CDR2 FQNNGV. The V segment lost 2 bases and the J segment 4 bases; nucleotides outside the gene matches: 10. The record originates from a study of blood T cell repertoires in COVID-19. The wider study: Samples representing acute and convalescent COVID-19 were sourced from the United States, Italy and Spain. T cells, B-cell-depleted T cells, or PBMCs provided the cDNA or gDNA that served as material.

This clonotype was obtained from a man aged 25 to 40 with active or convalescent COVID-19. The rearrangement links TRBV11-2 to TRBJ2-7; TRBD2 matches 8 bases. Material for sequencing was peripheral blood. The CDR3 nucleotides are TGTGCCAGCAGCTTAATGGGCGGGGGGACGCTATACGAGCAGTACTTC. Translating gives CASSLMGGGTLYEQYF.